These 8 T cell receptor beta chains were sequenced from one sample in a study of blood T cell repertoires in COVID-19. Method: immunoSEQ multiplex PCR; TCRdb's copy keeps in-frame clones and lacks some. The sample holds about 380,000 clones, around nine tenths seen once. Sequencing input: PBMCs or T cells enriched from blood (not recorded which). These receptors all come from a woman between 18 and 30 years old who had recovered from COVID-19.

The rearrangement uses TRBV7-9 and TRBJ2-1, with 9 bases lining up with TRBD2. Per germline, CDR1 SEHNR and CDR2 FQNEAQ (reference sequence). The CDR3 is 16 residues long. Trimming removed 6 bases from V and 4 bases from J; junction bases left unmatched: 10. CDR3 DNA sequence: TGTGCCAGCAGAAACACCCTAGCGGGGAATTACAATGAGCAGTTCTTC. Protein product: CASRNTLAGNYNEQFF.

The J gene is TRBJ2-5, the V gene TRBV5-1, with TRBD2 matching over 10 bases. CDR3 size: 15 residues. Per the germline V gene, CDR1 is SGHRS and CDR2 is YFSETQ. Trimming cost V 5 bases and J 5 bases; bases outside gene matches: 9. CDR3 amino acids: CASRVLLAGVETQYF. The CDR3 bases are TGCGCCAGCAGAGTCCTCCTAGCGGGGGTTGAGACCCAGTACTTC.

The genes are TRBV27 and TRBJ1-1; 8 positions match TRBD1. This CDR3 has 14 amino acids. Per germline, CDR1 MNHEY and CDR2 SMNVEV (reference sequence). V lost 6 bases and J lost 5; bases outside the gene matches: 8. CDR3 amino acids: CASSLNRGITEAFF. Written as DNA, the CDR3 is TGTGCCAGCAGCTTAAACAGGGGGATAACTGAAGCTTTCTTT.

This chain links TRBV28 with TRBJ2-2; D is perhaps TRBD1 (6 bases). V dropped 8 bases and J dropped 2 bases, with 12 bases sitting between them. This CDR3 contains 14 residues. Germline V gene lookup returns CDR1 MDHEN and CDR2 SYDVKM. The CDR3 bases are TGTGCCAGCCTGGCAGGGGTTAACACCGGGGAGCTGTTTTTT. Residues: CASLAGVNTGELFF.

The chain employs TRBV6-5 and TRBJ1-1, with D hard to call. V gave up 7 bases and J gave up 3 bases, with 15 bases separating them. CDR3 size: 14 residues. Germline V lookup: CDR1 MNHEY, CDR2 SVGAGI. This chain's CDR3 is CASNSPRRDTEAFF. CDR3 DNA: TGTGCCAGCAATTCCCCTAGGAGGGACACTGAAGCTTTCTTT.

The V call is TRBV18, the J call TRBJ2-7; weak D call: TRBD1 (5 bases). The germline V gene has CDR1 KGHSH and CDR2 LQKENI. The CDR3 loop spans 14 amino acids. The V end was cut by 1 base, the J end by 5 bases, with 12 bases between. This CDR3 reads CASSPLQGGDEQYF. In nucleotides, the CDR3 is TGTGCCAGCTCACCACTCCAGGGTGGTGACGAGCAGTACTTC.

The rearrangement uses TRBV2 and TRBJ1-1; D possibly corresponds to TRBD1 (5 bases). CDR1 is SNHLY and CDR2 is FYNNEI in the germline V gene. This CDR3 contains 13 residues. Trimming left V 10 bases short and J 1 base short, with 13 bases between. The CDR3 DNA follows: TGTGCCACAACACTACAGGCGAACACTGAAGCTTTCTTT. Translating gives CATTLQANTEAFF. Drawing the rest from reference TRBV2 and TRBJ1-1, the complete variable domain is EPEVTQTPSHQVTQMGQEVILRCVPISNHLYFYWYRQILGQKVEFLVSFYNNEISEKSEIFDDQFSVERPDGSNFTLKIRSTKLEDSAMYFCATTLQANTEAFFGQGTRLTVV.

The gene calls are TRBV19 and TRBJ1-1; D is unresolved. The germline V gene encodes CDR1 LNHDA and CDR2 SQIVND (reference sequence). The length of the CDR3 is 14 residues. Deletions cut 7 bases from V and 3 bases from J, with 15 bases between. The CDR3 bases are TGTGCCAGTACCCCCGGGTCCGGGGACACTGAAGCTTTCTTT. As protein: CASTPGSGDTEAFF.